This record concerns one T cell receptor (beta chain) sequence. This sample was included in a study of OX40 agonist ivuxolimab in advanced cancers. In the study overall: Head and neck, renal cell, melanoma or hepatocellular carcinoma were the cancers that dose-escalation patients had.

Germline lookup yields CDR1 GTSNPN and CDR2 SVGIG (reference sequence). Trimming left V 3 bases short and J 0 bases short, with 15 bases between. The CDR3 length is 16 residues. Data came from immunoSEQ multiplex PCR; TCRdb stores just in-frame clones and leaves some out. The sample lists 95,000 to 100,000 clones; around 92% were seen once. Sequences were derived from CD4+ or CD8+ T cells sorted from blood, sampled in a trial of the OX40 agonist ivuxolimab. The chain employs TRBV30 and TRBJ2-1, with D unclear. This clonotype was obtained from an adult with an advanced solid tumor such as melanoma, head and neck, liver or kidney cancer. CDR3 region: CAWRGRARGSYNEQFF. CDR3 in DNA: TGTGCCTGGAGAGGCCGCGCGAGAGGCTCCTACAATGAGCAGTTCTTC.